This passage covers 23 T cell receptor beta chains from one sample sequenced in a study of identical twins. TCRdb re-analysed the 5' RACE reads in MiXCR, keeping a single row per CDR3 protein. The sample records about 660,000 distinct CDR3 sequences, under 9% being singletons. This same sample was also part of a study on yellow fever vaccine responses in identical twins.

The sequenced sample consisted of PBMCs. The receptors shown here come from a woman between 18 and 29 years old in good health.

This clonotype was observed at least ten times. The chain employs TRBV7-2 and TRBJ1-2; weak D call: TRBD1 (5 bases). CDR3 length equals 15 residues. V lost 0 bases and J 8 bases, leaving 16 bases between the germline ends. Germline V CDR1 and CDR2: SGHTA, FQGNSA. CDR3 sequence reads: CASSLALRREGGYTF. CDR3 DNA: TGTGCCAGCAGCTTAGCGTTACGCCGGGAGGGGGGCTACACCTTC.

CDR3 DNA sequence: TGTGCCAGCAGTATCAGCGGGCCCTACGAGCAGTACTTC. This sequence encodes CASSISGPYEQYF. This sequence joins TRBV6-6 and TRBJ2-7; D perhaps matches TRBD2 (6 bases). This CDR3 is built from 13 residues. Trimming stripped 5 bases from V and 2 bases from J, with 10 bases between. CDR1 and CDR2 (germline): MNHNY, SVGAGI (reference sequence).

This clonotype was counted many times. The chain recombines TRBV12-5 with TRBJ2-1, with D possibly being TRBD1 (5 bases). There are 16 residues in the CDR3. V was pared by 4 bases and J by 9 bases, with 22 bases between. CDR1 LGHNT and CDR2 FRNRAP come from the germline V gene. CDR3 nucleotides: TGTGCTAGTGGTTCCTACTCGGGCGTGGGGCAGGGTGAGCAGTTCTTC. Protein product: CASGSYSGVGQGEQFF. Full variable domain (outside the CDR3, taken from reference TRBV12-5 and TRBJ2-1): DARVTQTPRHKVTEMGQEVTMRCQPILGHNTVFWYRQTMMQGLELLAYFRNRAPLDDSGMPKDRFSAEMPDATLATLKIQPSEPRDSAVYFCASGSYSGVGQGEQFFGPGTRLTVL.

This clonotype came up a few times. The V call is TRBV10-3, the J call TRBJ2-7; 11 bases are a match to TRBD1. V lost 5 bases, J lost 3 bases, and 6 bases stayed unmatched. Germline V gene sequence: CDR1 ENHRY, CDR2 SYGVKD. This CDR3 region has 15 residues. The CDR3 reads CAISPAGTGGYEQYF. In DNA form, the CDR3 reads TGTGCCATCAGTCCCGCCGGGACAGGGGGCTACGAGCAGTACTTC.

J is TRBJ1-2 and V is TRBV5-1; D ambiguous. The V gene's germline CDR1 is SGHRS and CDR2 YFSETQ. Trimming shortened V by 7 bases and J by 3 bases, and 13 bases separated the two germline ends. The CDR3 is made up of 13 amino acids. The CDR3 nucleotides read TGCGCCAGCGGACCCGGGCAGTACTATGGCTACACCTTC. Amino acids: CASGPGQYYGYTF.

At least ten counts were recorded for this clonotype. The gene calls are TRBV6-1 and TRBJ2-1; no reliable D call. Germline V lookup: CDR1 MNHNS, CDR2 SASEGT. V was cut by 4 bases and J by 0 bases, with 10 bases left in between. The CDR3 runs to 15 residues. The CDR3 is CASSAPAGSYNEQFF. Written as DNA, the CDR3 is TGTGCCAGCAGTGCCCCGGCTGGCTCCTACAATGAGCAGTTCTTC.

This clonotype has more than one count but fewer than ten. The J gene is TRBJ2-1, the V gene TRBV28; 12 bases agree with TRBD2. CDR3 length: 15 amino acids. Germline V gives CDR1 MDHEN, CDR2 SYDVKM. Trimming removed 3 bases from V and 10 bases from J; junction bases left unmatched: 7. CDR3: CASSFKLAGGEEQFF. The CDR3 coding sequence is TGTGCCAGCAGTTTCAAACTAGCGGGAGGTGAGGAGCAGTTCTTC.

Many counts were recorded for this clonotype. The V gene is TRBV6-4, the J gene TRBJ2-3, with D possibly matching TRBD1 (6 bases). This CDR3 contains 14 residues. Germline-derived CDR1 and CDR2 are MRHNA and SNTAGT. The V end lost 2 bases, the J end lost 2 bases, and 8 bases lay between the germline ends. The CDR3 DNA reads as TGTGCCAGCAGTGACGGGGGACACACAGATACGCAGTATTTT. Translation: CASSDGGHTDTQYF.

This clonotype has a handful of counts. The chain has TRBV4-3 and TRBJ2-3; a weak D match, TRBD1 (5 bases). V lost 4 bases to trimming and J lost 4 bases, with 15 bases between them. CDR3 length equals 15 residues. Germline-derived CDR1 and CDR2 are LGHNA and YSLEER. In DNA form, the CDR3 reads TGCGCCAGCAGCCGCTACGTTTGGGGCGCAGATACGCAGTATTTT. This gives the protein CASSRYVWGADTQYF.

V gene TRBV2 combines with J gene TRBJ2-2; D gene ambiguous. V gave up 4 bases and J gave up 4 bases, with 10 bases separating them. Germline V gene lookup returns CDR1 SNHLY and CDR2 FYNNEI. CDR3 length equals 14 residues. The CDR3 sequence is CASSVLAGTGELFF. CDR3 coding DNA: TGTGCCAGCAGTGTTCTGGCCGGCACCGGGGAGCTGTTTTTT.

The J gene is TRBJ2-4, the V gene TRBV7-2; the D gene is possibly TRBD2 (5 bases). V was pared by 2 bases and J by 6 bases, with 8 bases between. Germline-derived CDR1 and CDR2 are SGHTA and FQGNSA. This CDR3 spans 13 amino acids. Here the CDR3 DNA reads TGTGCCAGCAGCTTAAGAGGAGGAAACATTCAGTACTTC. Translated, it gives CASSLRGGNIQYF. The whole variable domain, remainder taken from reference TRBV7-2 and TRBJ2-4, is GAGVSQSPSNKVTEKGKDVELRCDPISGHTALYWYRQSLGQGLEFLIYFQGNSAPDKSGLPSDRFSAERTGGSVSTLTIQRTQQEDSAVYLCASSLRGGNIQYFGAGTRLSVL.

This clonotype was observed at least ten times. This chain joins TRBV20-1 and TRBJ2-1; D unresolved. The CDR3 is 11 amino acids. Looked up from germline, CDR1 is DFQATT and CDR2 is SNEGSKA (reference sequence). Deletions cut 1 base from V and 4 bases from J, with 2 bases between. The CDR3 is CSARGYNEQFF. Here the CDR3 DNA reads TGCAGTGCTAGAGGGTACAATGAGCAGTTCTTC.

This clonotype was detected many times. The chain joins TRBV12-3 or TRBV12-4 to TRBJ2-1, with D perhaps TRBD2 (5 bases). The CDR3 covers 14 residues. The V gene lost 2 bases and the J gene lost 8 bases, with 13 bases spanning the gap. CDR3 DNA sequence: TGTGCCAGCAGTTTAAGTGGTTCCGGGGATGAGCAGTTCTTC. Protein sequence: CASSLSGSGDEQFF.

The V and J genes are TRBV5-6 and TRBJ2-5; no firm D call. This CDR3 region has 15 residues. Germline V CDR1 and CDR2: SGHDT, YYEEEE. V shed 7 bases and J shed 1 base, with 17 bases lying between them. CDR3 coding DNA: TGTGCCAGCGGAATGCCCCGGGCAGCCCAAGAGACCCAGTACTTC. Translated: CASGMPRAAQETQYF.

This clonotype showed up many times. This chain connects TRBV4-1 to TRBJ2-1; D possibly corresponds to TRBD2 (6 bases). The germline V gene has CDR1 MGHRA and CDR2 YSYEKL. V lost 1 base and J lost 4, with 8 bases in between. CDR3 size: 14 residues. DNA of the CDR3: TGCGCCAGCAGCCAAGGACTAGGATACAATGAGCAGTTCTTC. Its translation is CASSQGLGYNEQFF.

This clonotype was recorded a few times. The chain couples TRBV9 to TRBJ2-7; D perhaps matches TRBD2 (6 bases). With 6 bases removed from V and 6 bases from J, the gap between germline ends came to 22 bases. Germline V lookup: CDR1 SGDLS, CDR2 YYNGEE. The CDR3 runs to 15 residues. The CDR3 nucleotides are TGTGCCAGCAACCGGCAGGGCGAGGTCGGGGGCGAGCAGTACTTC. This encodes CASNRQGEVGGEQYF. Full variable domain (rest looked up from reference TRBV9 and TRBJ2-7): DSGVTQTPKHLITATGQRVTLRCSPRSGDLSVYWYQQSLDQGLQFLIQYYNGEERAKGNILERFSAQQFPDLHSELNLSSLELGDSALYFCASNRQGEVGGEQYFGPGTRLTVT.

This clonotype was found a few times. The rearrangement links TRBV7-9 to TRBJ2-1, with D possibly being TRBD2 (5 bases). Trimming cost V 6 bases and J 5 bases, with 11 bases left between them. The CDR3 is 13 amino acids. Per germline, CDR1 SEHNR and CDR2 FQNEAQ (reference sequence). CDR3 in amino acids: CASRPSGHNEQFF. CDR3 DNA sequence: TGTGCCAGCAGACCAAGCGGCCACAATGAGCAGTTCTTC.

This chain connects TRBV29-1 to TRBJ2-1, with D unclear. Trimming shortened V by 7 bases and J by 0 bases, and 7 bases separated the two germline ends. This CDR3 is built from 12 residues. CDR1 and CDR2 from the germline V gene are SQVTM and ANQGSEA. CDR3 DNA: TGCAGCGCAATGAGCTCCTACAATGAGCAGTTCTTC. It specifies CSAMSSYNEQFF.

V and J are TRBV6-5 and TRBJ2-5; no clear D. Germline values: CDR1 MNHEY, CDR2 SVGAGI. V dropped 2 bases and J dropped 5 bases, with 18 bases sitting between them. The CDR3 is 16 residues long. For the CDR3, the DNA is TGTGCCAGCAGTTACGTGTGGAAAAGTGGGAAGGAGACCCAGTACTTC. It is translated as CASSYVWKSGKETQYF.

This clonotype was counted only a few times. The chain couples TRBV21-1 to TRBJ2-2. TRBV21-1 is annotated as a pseudogene. The CDR3 extends over 11 amino acids. CDR3 coding DNA: TGTGCCAGCAGCCCACAGGGGGAGCTGTTTTTT. Translation gives CASSPQGELFF.

The V gene is TRBV20-1, the J gene TRBJ2-1, with 7 positions matching TRBD2. The germline CDR1 and CDR2 sequences are DFQATT and SNEGSKA (reference sequence). The CDR3 consists of 13 residues. After removal of 5 bases from V and 1 base from J, the junction contained 2 bases not matched to a gene. CDR3 in DNA: TGCAGTGCTCGGGGGGAATCCTACAATGAGCAGTTCTTC. Amino acid sequence: CSARGESYNEQFF.

The chain uses TRBV7-9 and TRBJ2-5; D call uncertain. Per germline, CDR1 SEHNR and CDR2 FQNEAQ (reference sequence). Trimming left V 1 base short and J 5 bases short, with 14 bases between. The CDR3 is 15 amino acids. The CDR3 sequence: CASSLVNNRSETQYF. Here the CDR3 DNA reads TGTGCCAGCAGCTTAGTGAATAACCGTTCGGAGACCCAGTACTTC.

This clonotype was observed at least ten times. V and J are TRBV20-1 and TRBJ2-5, with D tentatively TRBD1 or TRBD2 (5 bases each). Germline CDR1 and CDR2: DFQATT and SNEGSKA (reference sequence). V lost 3 bases and J lost 2, with 13 bases in between. The CDR3 has 14 amino acids. The CDR3 loop reads CSARGPREQETQYF. In DNA form, the CDR3 reads TGCAGTGCTAGGGGACCTAGGGAACAAGAGACCCAGTACTTC.